These T cell receptor beta chains were read from a single sample in a study of spatial heterogeneity in lung cancer. One entry per CDR3 protein results from TCRdb running MiXCR on the 5' RACE reads. The repertoire holds tens of thousands of distinct CDR3 sequences, with around 12% as singletons. The sequenced sample was PBMCs, obtained at surgery. These receptors all stem from a male donor with early-stage non-small cell lung cancer. CDR3s include the opening cysteine and the closing phenylalanine or tryptophan. Fields, in order: V gene, clone size, D gene, J gene, CDR3 DNA, CDR3 protein. The D gene is left open where the match is weak. Size tells how often a clone was seen (once, few, many) or the class of an expanded clone, and some rows leave it out.

TRBV2,-,-,TRBJ1-2,TGTGCCAGCCAGGGATCGGCCCTTGAGGGCTACACCTTC,CASQGSALEGYTF
TRBV7-9,few,TRBD1,TRBJ2-5,TGTGCCAGCAGCTCGAGGGACAGCCAAGAGACCCAGTACTTC,CASSSRDSQETQYF
TRBV3-1,few,-,TRBJ2-6,TGTGCCAGCAGCCAGGAGACAGGACCTCCAACTTTC,CASSQETGPPTF
TRBV4-2,few,-,TRBJ2-2,TGTGCCAGCAGCCCAGGGGCAAACACCGGGGAGCTGTTTTTT,CASSPGANTGELFF
TRBV3-1,few,-,TRBJ2-1,TGTGCCAGCAGCCACCCTACGTACAATGAGCAGTTCTTC,CASSHPTYNEQFF
TRBV29-1,few,-,TRBJ1-1,TGCAGCGTTGAAGAGGGGTTGACTGAAGCTTTCTTT,CSVEEGLTEAFF
TRBV14,-,TRBD2,TRBJ2-1,TGTGCCAGCAGCCCACTAGCGGGAGGGCGTAGAGAGCAGTTCTTC,CASSPLAGGRREQFF
TRBV7-9,many,TRBD1,TRBJ2-7,TGTGCCAGCAGCCCTGACAGGGGGCTCTACGAGCAGTACTTC,CASSPDRGLYEQYF
TRBV24-1,few,TRBD1,TRBJ2-1,TGTGCCATCCCGGGACAGGGAGTATATGAGCAGTTCTTC,CAIPGQGVYEQFF
TRBV29-1,few,-,TRBJ2-7,TGCAGCGTTTCCTTGGACGGGGAAGGCTACGAGCAGTACTTC,CSVSLDGEGYEQYF
TRBV29-1,-,-,TRBJ2-3,TGCAGCGTTGAAGGGTCGGGTTCCACGAATACGCAGTATTTT,CSVEGSGSTNTQYF
TRBV5-1,few,-,TRBJ2-5,TGCGCCACGGCAGACGGCATTCAAGAGACCCAGTACTTC,CATADGIQETQYF
TRBV10-3,-,-,TRBJ1-2,TGTGCCATCAAGGCTGAGGGATACTATGGCTACACCTTC,CAIKAEGYYGYTF
TRBV20-1,few,-,TRBJ2-7,TGCAGTGCTAGAGATCCGCCCTACGAGCAGTACTTC,CSARDPPYEQYF
TRBV10-3,few,-,TRBJ2-7,TGTGCCATCACTACTACGACAAGACGAGGACTATACGAGCAGTACTTC,CAITTTTRRGLYEQYF
TRBV11-2,-,TRBD1,TRBJ1-4,TGTGCCAGCAGCCCCATACCTCGGGACAGGGCTAATGAAAAACTGTTTTTT,CASSPIPRDRANEKLFF
TRBV20-1,many,-,TRBJ1-6,TGCAGTGCTCCAATGGGGGACCGAAATAATTCACCCCTCCACTTT,CSAPMGDRNNSPLHF
TRBV20-1,-,TRBD1,TRBJ1-1,TGCAGTGCTAGAAAAATGACAGGGGACACTGAAGCTTTCTTT,CSARKMTGDTEAFF
TRBV12-3/TRBV12-4,-,-,TRBJ2-1,TGTGCCAGCAGTTTATGGGGGGCATCAGATAATGAGCAGTTCTTC,CASSLWGASDNEQFF
TRBV20-1,few,TRBD2,TRBJ2-2,TGCAGTGCCACCCTAGCGGGGGGGCGGACCGGGGAGCTGTTTTTT,CSATLAGGRTGELFF
TRBV6-1,few,-,TRBJ1-1,TGTGCCAGCAGTGAAGCGCTTCGGGGAGGGAGCGACACTGAAGCTTTCTTT,CASSEALRGGSDTEAFF
TRBV10-1,-,TRBD2,TRBJ2-1,TGCGCCAGCAGTGAAGCTAGCGGGGCCTACAATGAGCAGTTCTTC,CASSEASGAYNEQFF
TRBV6-2/TRBV6-3,many,TRBD1,TRBJ1-2,TGTGCCGCTCGAAGGGGGCTGAGTAATAACTATGGCTACACCTTC,CAARRGLSNNYGYTF
TRBV10-2,-,-,TRBJ1-1,TGCGCCAGCCTGGGCGCTGAAGCTTTCTTT,CASLGAEAFF
TRBV29-1,-,TRBD1,TRBJ2-5,TGCAGCGTAACCGGGACAGGGGAAGAGACCCAGTACTTC,CSVTGTGEETQYF
TRBV11-2,-,-,TRBJ2-1,TGTGCCAGCAGCTTAGCGCGGGTTGCTAGTTACAATGAGCAGTTCTTC,CASSLARVASYNEQFF
TRBV7-6,-,TRBD2,TRBJ2-1,TGTGCCAGCAGCGAAACTAGCGGGTTATCCTACAATGAGCAGTTCTTC,CASSETSGLSYNEQFF
TRBV12-3/TRBV12-4,few,-,TRBJ2-7,TGTGCCAGCAGTCGCCTCGGACCCAGGGCACACGAGCAGTACTTC,CASSRLGPRAHEQYF
TRBV29-1,few,-,TRBJ1-1,TGCAGCGTTGAGAGCAGTCGCGACACTGAAGCTTTCTTT,CSVESSRDTEAFF
TRBV7-8,few,-,TRBJ2-5,TGTGCCAGCAGCTTACAGCAGGGGCACCAAGAGACCCAGTACTTC,CASSLQQGHQETQYF
TRBV30,once,TRBD2,TRBJ2-6,TGTGCCTGGAGTTTTTCGGGAGGGGGGGCCAACGTCCTGACTTTC,CAWSFSGGGANVLTF
TRBV18,-,-,TRBJ2-5,TGTGCCAGCTCACCACTACAGGGTTTAAACCAAGAGACCCAGTACTTC,CASSPLQGLNQETQYF
TRBV19,-,TRBD1,TRBJ1-2,TGTGCCAGTAGCCCGGGGACAGTCGGCGGCTACACCTTC,CASSPGTVGGYTF
TRBV30,-,-,TRBJ2-1,TGTGCCTGGAAGAGTGGCGGAACCTTCTACAATGAGCAGTTCTTC,CAWKSGGTFYNEQFF
TRBV2,-,-,TRBJ2-1,TGTGCCAGCAGTGACGGCGGGAATGAGCAGTTCTTC,CASSDGGNEQFF
TRBV5-1,few,TRBD2,TRBJ2-7,TGCGCCAGCAGCTCCGGACAGTCTAGCGGGTCGAATCTATACGAGCAGTACTTC,CASSSGQSSGSNLYEQYF
TRBV7-9,many,-,TRBJ1-1,TGTGCCAGCAGCCCTGGCACTGAAGCTTTCTTT,CASSPGTEAFF
TRBV6-1,-,-,TRBJ2-5,TGTGCCAGCAGTGAAGGCAGGGCTAAACAAGAGACCCAGTACTTC,CASSEGRAKQETQYF
TRBV5-1,-,-,TRBJ2-1,TGCGCCAGCAGCCCCCGGAGGAGGTCCTACAATGAGCAGTTCTTC,CASSPRRRSYNEQFF
TRBV7-8,few,-,TRBJ2-6,TGTGCCAGCAGCTTTAGGGAGTCTCCTGGGGCCAACGTCCTGACTTTC,CASSFRESPGANVLTF
TRBV9,many,-,TRBJ1-5,TGTGCCAGCAGCGTAGGGCCGGGTAGCAATCAGCCCCAGCATTTT,CASSVGPGSNQPQHF
TRBV20-1,-,TRBD1,TRBJ2-7,TGCAGTGCTAGAGGCCCAGGACAGGGTAAATACGAGCAGTACTTC,CSARGPGQGKYEQYF
TRBV15,-,TRBD2,TRBJ2-6,TGTGCCACCAGGGTTAGCGGGGCTTTCTCTGGGGCCAACGTCCTGACTTTC,CATRVSGAFSGANVLTF
TRBV5-1,many,-,TRBJ2-7,TGCGCCAGCAGCATCGGATACGAGCAGTACTTC,CASSIGYEQYF
TRBV5-4,-,-,TRBJ1-4,TGTGCCAGCAGCTTTGCAGGGTCAAGCGAAAAACTGTTTTTT,CASSFAGSSEKLFF
TRBV6-2/TRBV6-3,many,TRBD2,TRBJ2-2,TGTGCCAGCAGTTACTTTCGGACTAGCAGGAACACCGGGGAGCTGTTTTTT,CASSYFRTSRNTGELFF
TRBV10-2,-,TRBD1,TRBJ2-7,TGCGCCAGCAGTGGGGACAGGGGATCCGAGCAGTACTTC,CASSGDRGSEQYF
TRBV29-1,-,-,TRBJ2-5,TGCAGCGTTGGGCCTAGCTCAGAGACCCAGTACTTC,CSVGPSSETQYF
TRBV29-1,-,-,TRBJ1-4,TGCAGCGTTGCAATAGGGGAGGTGGGGAAACTGTTTTTT,CSVAIGEVGKLFF
TRBV6-2/TRBV6-3,many,TRBD1,TRBJ1-5,TGTGCCAGCAGTTTCCCCGGGACAGGGGGCCGTCAGCCCCAGCATTTT,CASSFPGTGGRQPQHF
TRBV19,many,-,TRBJ1-1,TGTGCCAGTAGCTACAGGAACACTGAAGCTTTCTTT,CASSYRNTEAFF
TRBV3-1,few,TRBD2,TRBJ2-7,TGTGCCAGCAGCACCCGGGGGGGCCTCGAGCAGTACTTC,CASSTRGGLEQYF
TRBV20-1,many,-,TRBJ1-1,TGCAGTGCTAGACCGTCAAGGTCGAACACTGAAGCTTTCTTT,CSARPSRSNTEAFF
TRBV3-1,many,-,TRBJ1-5,TGTGCCAGCAGCCGGGGAGGGGAGCAGCCCCAGCATTTT,CASSRGGEQPQHF
TRBV25-1,few,-,TRBJ1-1,TGTGCCAGCAGTAAGGTCCCGGGGAACACTGAAGCTTTCTTT,CASSKVPGNTEAFF
TRBV29-1,few,TRBD2,TRBJ2-7,TGCAGCGTTGAAAGGGTAGCGGGGTACGAGCAGTACTTC,CSVERVAGYEQYF
TRBV11-2,-,-,TRBJ2-3,TGTGCCAGCAGCTTTAGTCTAGCGAGCACAGATACGCAGTATTTT,CASSFSLASTDTQYF
TRBV5-5,few,TRBD2,TRBJ2-7,TGTGCCAGCTCGGGGGGGTGGGCTTCGGACGAGCAGTACTTC,CASSGGWASDEQYF